Listed here is a single TCR beta chain. The V end lost 6 bases, the J end lost 0 bases, and 17 bases lay between the germline ends. Germline-derived CDR1 and CDR2 are MDHEN and SYDVKM. The CDR3 covers 16 residues. The source of the sample is a study of blood T cell repertoires in COVID-19. Study background: Acute and convalescent COVID-19 samples came from the United States, Italy and Spain. Sample material is recorded as cDNA or gDNA derived from T cells, B-cell-depleted T cells, or PBMCs.

Sequencing was performed with immunoSEQ multiplex PCR; in TCRdb, only in-frame clones are kept and a portion is missing. In the table there are about 240,000 clones, about 86% of which are singletons. All enrollees were roughly 18 to 89 years old and from 20 to 30 US areas. This sequence was found in a woman aged 40 to 50 with acute COVID-19. J is TRBJ1-1 and V is TRBV28; possible D gene TRBD1, 5 bases. Sequenced: PBMCs or T cells enriched from blood (not recorded which). Here the CDR3 reads CASSLAGNYLNTEAFF. The CDR3, as DNA: TGTGCCAGCAGCCTTGCAGGGAACTACTTGAACACTGAAGCTTTCTTT.